Listed below are T cell receptor beta chains from one sample, sequenced in a study of metastatic and nonmetastatic thyroid tumors. With MiXCR, TCRdb called clones anew from the PCR reads. Here the sample spans roughly 53,000 clones, 20% to 25% being singletons. Sequencing was performed on blood. Every receptor here comes from a female donor with papillary thyroid cancer or a benign thyroid nodule (not recorded which). Some clones in this sample may be carry-over from other donors' samples. Both conserved end residues are part of each CDR3. D genes are given only for firm matches. Size is stated for part of the rows, as once, few or many counts, or as a class when the clone is expanded.

d_call j_call clone_size v_call cdr3_aa cdr3_nt
. TRBJ1-6 many TRBV27 CASRDPSRPLHF TGTGCCAGCAGGGACCCATCTAGGCCCCTCCACTTT
. TRBJ2-1 . TRBV5-4 CATKAGWGLNEQFF TGTGCCACGAAAGCGGGATGGGGGCTCAATGAGCAGTTCTTC
. TRBJ1-6 many TRBV20-1 CSATAGDFNSPLHF TGCAGTGCTACCGCTGGGGACTTCAATTCACCCCTCCACTTT
TRBD2 TRBJ2-1 many TRBV7-8 CASSLWPGGRDEQFF TGTGCCAGCAGCTTATGGCCGGGAGGGCGGGATGAGCAGTTCTTC
. TRBJ2-3 many TRBV19 CASTGGTVTNTQYF TGTGCCAGTACCGGGGGTACTGTAACCAATACGCAGTATTTT
. TRBJ1-1 many TRBV12-3/TRBV12-4 CASSFQNMNTEAFF TGTGCCAGCAGTTTCCAAAACATGAACACTGAAGCTTTCTTT
. TRBJ2-5 many TRBV5-1 CASSLVRGGQETQYF TGCGCCAGCAGCTTGGTCAGGGGTGGACAAGAGACCCAGTACTTC
. TRBJ2-4 many TRBV5-4 CASSFAGLAKNIQYF TGTGCCAGCAGTTTTGCCGGTCTAGCCAAAAACATTCAGTACTTC
TRBD2 TRBJ2-1 many TRBV19 CASSDLAGHEQFF TGTGCCAGTAGTGACCTAGCGGGCCATGAGCAGTTCTTC
. TRBJ2-7 many TRBV6-1 CASSPPGYEQYF TGTGCCAGCAGCCCGCCGGGCTACGAGCAGTACTTC
. TRBJ1-1 many TRBV14 CASSPFIRGNTEAFF TGTGCCAGCAGCCCGTTTATCAGGGGGAACACTGAAGCTTTCTTT
. TRBJ1-4 many TRBV18 CASSTGGSRATNEKLFF TGTGCCAGCTCCACGGGAGGGAGCAGGGCAACTAATGAAAAACTGTTTTTT
TRBD2 TRBJ2-1 many TRBV24-1 CATSVAGGRDEQFF TGTGCCACCAGTGTAGCGGGAGGTAGGGATGAGCAGTTCTTC
. TRBJ1-1 many TRBV5-6 CASKRGAEAFF TGTGCCAGCAAGAGGGGCGCTGAAGCTTTCTTT
TRBD2 TRBJ2-5 few TRBV3-1 CASSPPGSGRDWETQYF TGTGCCAGCAGCCCCCCGGGGAGCGGGAGGGATTGGGAGACCCAGTACTTC
TRBD1 TRBJ2-7 many TRBV10-3 CAISESLVETGASYEQYF TGTGCCATCAGTGAGTCCTTAGTTGAGACAGGGGCATCATACGAGCAGTACTTC
. TRBJ1-1 many TRBV28 CASNRGSRNTEAFF TGTGCCAGCAACCGCGGTTCCCGGAACACTGAAGCTTTCTTT
. TRBJ2-2 many TRBV20-1 CSARDPQGSIGELFF TGCAGTGCTAGAGATCCGCAGGGTTCGATAGGGGAGCTGTTTTTT
. TRBJ1-2 . TRBV30 CAWIVPTVGAFGYTF TGTGCCTGGATTGTCCCGACAGTGGGCGCTTTTGGCTACACCTTC
. TRBJ2-3 many TRBV6-1 CASSAYRADTQYF TGTGCCAGCAGTGCCTACAGGGCGGATACGCAGTATTTT
. TRBJ1-1 many TRBV2 CASSRMNTEAFF TGTGCCAGCAGTCGCATGAACACTGAAGCTTTCTTT
TRBD2 TRBJ2-1 many TRBV7-3 CASSLTGGRAYNEQFF TGTGCCAGCAGCTTAACGGGCGGGAGGGCGTACAATGAGCAGTTCTTC
. TRBJ2-2 . TRBV5-4 CASSLDSSGELFF TGTGCCAGCAGCTTGGATAGTTCCGGGGAGCTGTTTTTT
. TRBJ1-2 many TRBV19 CASSGFGTLYGYTF TGTGCCAGTAGCGGATTCGGGACACTTTATGGCTACACCTTC
TRBD1 TRBJ1-2 . TRBV20-1 CSARVTGQGAGGYTF TGCAGTGCTAGAGTGACGGGACAGGGGGCAGGTGGCTACACATTC
. TRBJ2-7 . TRBV7-6 CASSPIVAAPYEQYF TGTGCCAGCAGCCCCATCGTTGCGGCCCCCTACGAGCAGTACTTC
TRBD1 TRBJ1-5 many TRBV19 CASSIAGGGQPQHF TGTGCCAGTAGTATAGCAGGGGGCGGTCAGCCCCAGCATTTT
. TRBJ1-4 . TRBV6-5 CASSYVLGALPEKLFF TGTGCCAGCAGTTACGTCCTGGGGGCGCTTCCGGAAAAACTGTTTTTT
. TRBJ1-2 . TRBV7-2 CASSYRGVYYGYTF TGTGCCAGCAGCTACCGAGGGGTGTACTATGGCTACACCTTC
. TRBJ2-7 . TRBV10-3 CAISTTQTRGKGISEQYF TGTGCCATCAGTACCACCCAAACCCGCGGAAAGGGGATTTCCGAGCAGTACTTC
. TRBJ2-2 many TRBV9 CASSVGGPTGELFF TGTGCCAGCAGCGTGGGGGGACCGACCGGGGAGCTGTTTTTT
. TRBJ1-2 . TRBV5-5 CASSLEADYGYTF TGTGCCAGCAGCTTGGAGGCAGACTATGGCTACACCTTC
. TRBJ2-6 many TRBV20-1 CSARVGGGLGGANVLTF TGCAGTGCTAGAGTGGGAGGGGGCCTGGGAGGGGCCAACGTCCTGACTTTC
. TRBJ2-7 few TRBV28 CASSFGRVNEQYF TGTGCAAGCAGTTTTGGAAGGGTAAATGAGCAGTACTTC
TRBD2 TRBJ2-7 many TRBV2 CASSEIRAGEPSYYEQYF TGTGCCAGCAGTGAAATTCGAGCGGGAGAACCCTCTTACTACGAGCAGTACTTC
. TRBJ1-1 . TRBV5-1 CASRLLGRNTEAFF TGCGCCAGCAGGTTGTTAGGGAGGAACACTGAAGCTTTCTTT
TRBD2 TRBJ2-3 many TRBV28 CASSFGGLAGAGGTDTQYF TGTGCCAGCAGTTTCGGCGGACTAGCGGGTGCTGGGGGCACAGATACGCAGTATTTT
TRBD2 TRBJ2-7 few TRBV28 CASSSLAGGNTRQYF TGTGCCAGCAGTTCCCTAGCGGGAGGGAATACGCGGCAGTACTTC
TRBD1 TRBJ2-7 many TRBV4-1 CASSHGQGGFYEQYF TGCGCCAGCAGCCACGGACAGGGGGGTTTCTACGAGCAGTACTTC
. TRBJ1-2 many TRBV6-1 CASRSGSLTLGNGYTF TGTGCCAGCAGGTCCGGGTCCTTAACACTGGGAAACGGCTACACCTTC
TRBD1 TRBJ1-4 many TRBV11-2 CASSWTGGVEKLFF TGTGCCAGCAGCTGGACAGGGGGAGTTGAAAAACTGTTTTTT
. TRBJ1-1 many TRBV30 CAWSPDQNTEAFF TGTGCCTGGAGTCCAGACCAGAACACTGAAGCTTTCTTT
. TRBJ2-1 many TRBV7-8 CASSEGATGGQFF TGTGCCAGCAGCGAGGGGGCGACGGGGGGGCAGTTCTTC
TRBD1 TRBJ1-5 many TRBV6-2/TRBV6-3 CASRSQGIQPQHF TGTGCCAGCAGATCACAGGGGATTCAGCCCCAGCATTTT
TRBD1 TRBJ2-1 many TRBV28 CASLTGTGGYNEQFF TGTGCCAGCCTGACCGGGACAGGGGGCTACAATGAGCAGTTCTTC
. TRBJ2-3 many TRBV11-3 CASSHGLAASTDTQYF TGTGCCAGCAGCCACGGACTTGCCGCTAGCACAGATACGCAGTATTTT
. TRBJ2-3 many TRBV7-3 CASSLLGAGGTQYF TGTGCCAGCAGCTTATTAGGGGCCGGGGGTACGCAGTATTTT
TRBD2 TRBJ2-7 many TRBV27 CASSLYSGSGYEQYF TGTGCCAGCAGCCTGTATAGCGGGAGTGGTTACGAGCAGTACTTC
. TRBJ1-1 . TRBV6-1 CASRETVREAFF TGTGCCAGCAGGGAAACAGTGCGGGAGGCTTTCTTT
. TRBJ2-1 many TRBV11-2 CASRLERLWGLDEQFF TGTGCCAGCAGATTAGAGCGACTGTGGGGTTTGGATGAGCAGTTCTTC
. TRBJ1-2 many TRBV6-1 CASRTGGRPNYGYTF TGTGCCAGCAGGACCGGGGGCAGGCCTAACTATGGCTACACCTTC
. TRBJ1-6 many TRBV6-6 CASSYRSNSPLHF TGTGCCAGCAGTTACAGAAGTAATTCACCCCTCCACTTT
. TRBJ2-7 . TRBV2 CASNVGPTYEQYF TGTGCCAGCAATGTAGGTCCGACCTACGAGCAGTACTTC
TRBD2 TRBJ2-3 many TRBV6-4 CASSDSSGGTDTQYF TGTGCCAGCAGTGACTCGAGCGGGGGGACAGATACGCAGTATTTT
. TRBJ1-4 . TRBV2 CASRGTVNEKLFF TGTGCCAGCCGGGGGACGGTGAATGAGAAACTGTTTTTT